The 3 T cell receptor beta chains in this list originate from one sample, sequenced in a study of blood T cell repertoires in COVID-19. Sequencing was performed with immunoSEQ multiplex PCR; in TCRdb, only in-frame clones are kept and a portion is missing. The repertoire holds 120,000 to 150,000 clones, over 75% seen once, with 2.5% to 3% in the top ten. The sample comprised peripheral blood. These receptors were collected from a man aged 50 to 60 with acute or convalescent COVID-19.

The table lists this clone with a count of one. In DNA form, the CDR3 reads TGTGCCAGCAGCTTGACGGAGGGGAATCAGCCCCAGCATTTT. It translates to CASSLTEGNQPQHF. The rearrangement joins TRBV11-2 to TRBJ1-5, with TRBD1 as a possible D gene (5 bases). Trimming cost V 3 bases and J 4 bases, with 10 bases left between them. This CDR3 contains 14 residues. Germline CDR1 SGHAT, CDR2 FQNNGV.

The genes are TRBV9 and TRBJ2-3, with TRBD2 matching 8 bases. Trimming took 2 bases from V and 4 from J; bases not matched to a gene: 6. The germline CDR1 and CDR2 sequences are SGDLS and YYNGEE. This CDR3 region has 15 residues. As DNA, the CDR3 is TGTGCCAGCAGCGTCGGGACTAGATACGCAGATACGCAGTATTTT. Translating gives CASSVGTRYADTQYF.

The chain joins TRBV30 to TRBJ2-1, with 12 bases that match TRBD2. This CDR3 is built from 16 residues. V lost 0 bases, J lost 7 bases, and 7 bases stayed unmatched. CDR1 is GTSNPN, CDR2 SVGIG, per germline (reference sequence). This chain's CDR3 is CAWSVYLAGGQNEQFF. The CDR3 nucleotides read TGTGCCTGGAGTGTCTATCTAGCGGGGGGGCAGAATGAGCAGTTCTTC. The variable domain in full, with the rest retrieved from reference TRBV30 and TRBJ2-1, is SQTIHQWPATLVQPVGSPLSLECTVEGTSNPNLYWYRQAAGRGLQLLFYSVGIGQISSEVPQNLSASRPQDRQFILSSKKLLLSDSGFYLCAWSVYLAGGQNEQFFGPGTRLTVL.